The clone carrying this TCR beta chain was counted once. The data belong to a study of T cell changes during pregnancy in multiple sclerosis. The length of the CDR3 is 17 residues. With 2 bases clipped from V and 3 bases from J, the junction kept 12 bases outside the gene matches. Per germline, CDR1 SGHDT and CDR2 YYEEEE. Repertoires were generated with immunoSEQ multiplex PCR, while TCRdb's copy carries only in-frame clones and drops some. The sample holds 74,000 or so clones; around nine tenths are singletons and the top ten take roughly 0.21%. The specimen comprised CD4+ T cells from peripheral blood mononuclear cells, sampled before pregnancy. V and J are TRBV5-6 and TRBJ2-7; the match to TRBD2 covers 9 bases. The TCR sequence derives from a female donor with multiple sclerosis, enrolled in a pregnancy study. CDR3 region: CASSFVRGGLRIYEQYF. CDR3 nucleotide sequence: TGTGCCAGCAGCTTTGTGCGGGGGGGCCTGCGAATCTACGAGCAGTACTTC.